This TCR beta chain was captured by sequencing in a study of CD8+CD57+ T cells in acquired aplastic anemia. Study summary: Average DNA yield from sorted CD4+ and CD8+ cells was about 3 ug. Healthy donors gave about 10.8 million reads on average for CD4+ cells.

Genomic DNA acted as the template from which TCR beta VDJ combination and CDR3 sequence profiling were carried out. From the reads, TCRdb called clonotypes with MiXCR, one entry per CDR3 protein. The data show 35,000 to 45,000 distinct CDR3 sequences, approximately 71% seen once. The CDR3 sequence is 13 residues long. Germline-derived CDR1 and CDR2 are SEHNR and FQNEAQ (reference sequence). V lost 5 bases, J lost 11 bases, and 13 bases lay in between. About this clonotype itself: Its antigen is unidentified.

Overall study results and limits: Patients and controls turned out to have 25 to 35 CD8+ CDR3 sequences in common. The study found no significant CD8+ Simpson's diversity difference between patients and controls.

The origin of this receptor is a human donor in good health, serving as a control. This chain uses TRBV7-9 with TRBJ1-6, with D possibly TRBD1 on 5 matching bases. Sequenced sample: sorted CD4+, CD8+, or CD8+CD57+ T cells (not recorded which) from PBMCs. The CDR3 spells CASSPQSGTPLHF. CDR3 coding DNA: TGTGCCAGCAGCCCCCAGTCAGGGACACCCCTCCACTTT.